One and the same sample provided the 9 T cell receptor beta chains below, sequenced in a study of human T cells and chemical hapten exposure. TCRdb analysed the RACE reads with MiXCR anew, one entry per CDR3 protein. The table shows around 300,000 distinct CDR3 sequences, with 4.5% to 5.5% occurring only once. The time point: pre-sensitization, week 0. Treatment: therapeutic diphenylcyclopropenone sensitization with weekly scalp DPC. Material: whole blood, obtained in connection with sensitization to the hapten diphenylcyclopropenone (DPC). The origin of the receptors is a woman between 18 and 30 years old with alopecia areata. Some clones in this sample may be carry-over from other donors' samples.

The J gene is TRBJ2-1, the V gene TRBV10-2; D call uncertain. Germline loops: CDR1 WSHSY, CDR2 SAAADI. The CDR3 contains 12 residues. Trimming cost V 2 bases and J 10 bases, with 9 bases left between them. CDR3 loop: CASSEATREQFF. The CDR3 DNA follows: TGCGCCAGCAGTGAGGCGACACGGGAGCAGTTCTTC.

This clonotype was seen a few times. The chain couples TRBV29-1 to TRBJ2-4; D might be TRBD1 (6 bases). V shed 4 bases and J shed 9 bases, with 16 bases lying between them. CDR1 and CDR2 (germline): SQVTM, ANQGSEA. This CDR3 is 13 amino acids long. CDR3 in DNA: TGCAGCGTTGTCCTTGGGGGCAGAAGCATTCAGTACTTC. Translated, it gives CSVVLGGRSIQYF.

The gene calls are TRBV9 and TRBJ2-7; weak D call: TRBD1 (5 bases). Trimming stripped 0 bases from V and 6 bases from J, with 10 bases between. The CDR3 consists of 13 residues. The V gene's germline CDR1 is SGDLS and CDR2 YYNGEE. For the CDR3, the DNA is TGTGCCAGCAGCGTAGACTTAGGGGCCGAGCAGTACTTC. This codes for CASSVDLGAEQYF.

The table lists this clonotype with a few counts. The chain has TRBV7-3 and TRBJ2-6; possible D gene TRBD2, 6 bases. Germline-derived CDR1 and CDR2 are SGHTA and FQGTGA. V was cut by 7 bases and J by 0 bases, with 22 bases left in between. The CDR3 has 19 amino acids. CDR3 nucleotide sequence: TGTGCCAGCACCCAGAGGAGGGTTCCTGGGTCCTCTGGGGCCAACGTCCTGACTTTC. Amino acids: CASTQRRVPGSSGANVLTF.

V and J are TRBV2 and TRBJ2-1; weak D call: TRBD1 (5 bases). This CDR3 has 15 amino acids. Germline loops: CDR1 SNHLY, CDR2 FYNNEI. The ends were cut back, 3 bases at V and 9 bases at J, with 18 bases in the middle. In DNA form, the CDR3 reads TGTGCCAGCAGTGATTGGACAAAGGGTCAGTCTGAGCAGTTCTTC. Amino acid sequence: CASSDWTKGQSEQFF.

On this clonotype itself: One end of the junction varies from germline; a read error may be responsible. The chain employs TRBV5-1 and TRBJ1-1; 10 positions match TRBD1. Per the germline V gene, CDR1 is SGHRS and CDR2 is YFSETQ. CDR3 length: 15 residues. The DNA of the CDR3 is TGCGCCAGCAGCTTGGACGCGACAGGGGGCGAAGGAGCTCTCTTT. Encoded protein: CASSLDATGGEGALF.

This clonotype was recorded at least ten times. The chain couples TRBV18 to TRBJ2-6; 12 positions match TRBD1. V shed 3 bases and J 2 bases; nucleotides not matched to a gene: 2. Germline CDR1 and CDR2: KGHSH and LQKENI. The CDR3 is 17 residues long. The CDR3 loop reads CASSPGTGGTGANVLTF. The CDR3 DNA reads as TGTGCCAGCTCACCTGGGACAGGGGGCACTGGGGCCAACGTCCTGACTTTC.

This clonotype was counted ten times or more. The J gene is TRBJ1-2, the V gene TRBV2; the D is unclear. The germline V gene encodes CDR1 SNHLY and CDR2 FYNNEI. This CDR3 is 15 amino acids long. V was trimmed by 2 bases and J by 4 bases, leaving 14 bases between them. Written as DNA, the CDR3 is TGTGCCAGCAGTGAAATTGGCAAGACCCCCTATGGCTACACCTTC. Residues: CASSEIGKTPYGYTF. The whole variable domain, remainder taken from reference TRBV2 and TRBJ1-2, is EPEVTQTPSHQVTQMGQEVILRCVPISNHLYFYWYRQILGQKVEFLVSFYNNEISEKSEIFDDQFSVERPDGSNFTLKIRSTKLEDSAMYFCASSEIGKTPYGYTFGSGTRLTVV.

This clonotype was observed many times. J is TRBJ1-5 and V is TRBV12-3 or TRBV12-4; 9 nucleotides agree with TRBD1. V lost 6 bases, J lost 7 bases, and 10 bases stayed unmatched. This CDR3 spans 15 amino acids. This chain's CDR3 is CASSSTGGEGQPQHF. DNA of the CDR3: TGTGCCAGCAGCTCAACAGGGGGCGAGGGGCAGCCCCAGCATTTT.